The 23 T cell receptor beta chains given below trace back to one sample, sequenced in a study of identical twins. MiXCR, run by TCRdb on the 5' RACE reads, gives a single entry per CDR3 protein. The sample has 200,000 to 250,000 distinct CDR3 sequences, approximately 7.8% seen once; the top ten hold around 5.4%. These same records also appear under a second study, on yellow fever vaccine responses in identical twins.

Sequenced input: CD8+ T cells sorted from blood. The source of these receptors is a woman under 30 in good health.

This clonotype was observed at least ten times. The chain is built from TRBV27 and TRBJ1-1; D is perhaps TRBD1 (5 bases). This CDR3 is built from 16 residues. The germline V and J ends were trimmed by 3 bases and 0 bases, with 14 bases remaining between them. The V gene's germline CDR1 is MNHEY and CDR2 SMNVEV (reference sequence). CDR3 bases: TGTGCCAGCAGTTTTCGACAGCCGAACATGAACACTGAAGCTTTCTTT. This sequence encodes CASSFRQPNMNTEAFF.

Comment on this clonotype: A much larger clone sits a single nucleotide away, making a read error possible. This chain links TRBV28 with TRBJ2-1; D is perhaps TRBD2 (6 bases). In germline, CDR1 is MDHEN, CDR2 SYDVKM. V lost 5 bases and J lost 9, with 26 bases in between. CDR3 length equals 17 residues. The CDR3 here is CASSGGYIGSDSVEQFF. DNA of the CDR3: TGTGCCAGCAGTGGCGGTTATATCGGGAGTGATTCGGTTGAGCAGTTCTTC.

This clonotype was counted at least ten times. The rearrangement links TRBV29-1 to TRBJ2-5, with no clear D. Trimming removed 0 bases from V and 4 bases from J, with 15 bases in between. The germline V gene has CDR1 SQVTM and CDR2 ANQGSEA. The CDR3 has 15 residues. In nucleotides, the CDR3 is TGCAGCGTTGAAGAACCGGGTCTCCCCCGAGAGACCCAGTACTTC. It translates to CSVEEPGLPRETQYF.

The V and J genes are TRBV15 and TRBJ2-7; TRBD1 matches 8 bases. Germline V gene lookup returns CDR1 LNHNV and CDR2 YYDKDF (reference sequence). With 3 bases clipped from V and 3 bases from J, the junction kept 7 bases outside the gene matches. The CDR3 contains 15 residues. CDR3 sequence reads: CATSSATGENYEQYV. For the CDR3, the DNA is TGTGCCACCAGCAGCGCGACAGGGGAGAACTACGAGCAGTACGTC.

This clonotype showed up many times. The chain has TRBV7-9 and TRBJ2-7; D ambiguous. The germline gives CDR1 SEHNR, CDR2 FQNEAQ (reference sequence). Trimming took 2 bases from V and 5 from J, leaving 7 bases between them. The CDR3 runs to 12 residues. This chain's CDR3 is CASSLYPHEQYF. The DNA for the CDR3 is TGTGCCAGCAGCTTATATCCCCACGAGCAGTACTTC.

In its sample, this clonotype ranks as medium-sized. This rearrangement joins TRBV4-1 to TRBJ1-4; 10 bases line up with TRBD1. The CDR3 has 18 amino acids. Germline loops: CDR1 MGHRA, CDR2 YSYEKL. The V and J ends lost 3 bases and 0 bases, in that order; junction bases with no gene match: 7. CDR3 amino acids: CASSHRTGGTSTNEKLFF. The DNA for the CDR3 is TGCGCCAGCAGCCATAGGACAGGGGGAACCTCAACTAATGAAAAACTGTTTTTT.

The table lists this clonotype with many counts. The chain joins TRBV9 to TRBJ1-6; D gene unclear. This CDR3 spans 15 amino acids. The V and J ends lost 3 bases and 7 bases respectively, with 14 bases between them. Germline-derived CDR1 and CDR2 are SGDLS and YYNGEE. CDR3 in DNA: TGTGCCAGCAGCGAGGACGGCGCGAACAATTCACCCCTCCACTTT. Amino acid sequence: CASSEDGANNSPLHF.

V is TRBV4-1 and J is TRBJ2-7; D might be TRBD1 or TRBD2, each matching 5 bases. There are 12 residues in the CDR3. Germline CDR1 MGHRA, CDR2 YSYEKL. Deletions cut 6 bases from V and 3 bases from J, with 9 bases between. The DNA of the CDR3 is TGCGCCAGCAGTCGGGACGGCTACGAGCAGTACTTC. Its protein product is CASSRDGYEQYF.

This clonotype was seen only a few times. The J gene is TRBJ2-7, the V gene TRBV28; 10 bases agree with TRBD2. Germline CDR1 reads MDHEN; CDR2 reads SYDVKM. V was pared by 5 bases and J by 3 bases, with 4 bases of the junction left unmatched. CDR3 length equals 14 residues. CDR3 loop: CASSVVAGGYEQYF. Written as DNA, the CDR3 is TGTGCCAGCAGTGTAGTAGCGGGAGGCTACGAGCAGTACTTC.

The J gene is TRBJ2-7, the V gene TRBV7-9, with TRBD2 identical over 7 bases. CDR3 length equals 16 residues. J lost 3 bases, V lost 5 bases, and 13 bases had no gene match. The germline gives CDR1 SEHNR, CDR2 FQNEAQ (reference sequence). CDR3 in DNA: TGTGCCAGCAGCCAAGCGGGGCAGCCCGGTGGCTACGAGCAGTACGTC. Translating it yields CASSQAGQPGGYEQYV.

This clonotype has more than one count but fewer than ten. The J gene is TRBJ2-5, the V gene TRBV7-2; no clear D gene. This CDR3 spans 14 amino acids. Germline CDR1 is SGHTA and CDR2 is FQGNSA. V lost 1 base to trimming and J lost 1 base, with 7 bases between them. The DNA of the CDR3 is TGTGCCAGCAGCTTAGTACAACCCCAAGAGACCCAGTACTTC. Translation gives CASSLVQPQETQYF.

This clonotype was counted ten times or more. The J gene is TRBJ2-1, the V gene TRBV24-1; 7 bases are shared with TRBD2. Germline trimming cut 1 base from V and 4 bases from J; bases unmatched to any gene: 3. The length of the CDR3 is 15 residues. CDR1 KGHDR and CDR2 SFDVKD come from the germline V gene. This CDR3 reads CATSDLSSGYNEQFF. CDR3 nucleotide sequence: TGTGCCACCAGTGATTTATCTAGCGGATACAATGAGCAGTTCTTC.

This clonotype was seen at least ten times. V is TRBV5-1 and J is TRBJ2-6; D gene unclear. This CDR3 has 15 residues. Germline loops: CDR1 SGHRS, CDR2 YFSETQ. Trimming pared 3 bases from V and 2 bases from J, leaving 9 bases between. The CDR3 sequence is CASSSPPAGANVLTF. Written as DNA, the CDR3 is TGCGCCAGCAGCTCCCCCCCGGCTGGGGCCAACGTCCTGACTTTC.

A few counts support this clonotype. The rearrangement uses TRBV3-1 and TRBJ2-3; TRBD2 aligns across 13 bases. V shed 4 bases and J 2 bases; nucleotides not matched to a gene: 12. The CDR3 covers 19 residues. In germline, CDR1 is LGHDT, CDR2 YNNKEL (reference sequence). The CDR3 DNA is TGTGCCAGCAGCCTAGGACTAGCGGGAGAATATGTGGACACAGATACGCAGTATTTT. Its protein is CASSLGLAGEYVDTDTQYF.

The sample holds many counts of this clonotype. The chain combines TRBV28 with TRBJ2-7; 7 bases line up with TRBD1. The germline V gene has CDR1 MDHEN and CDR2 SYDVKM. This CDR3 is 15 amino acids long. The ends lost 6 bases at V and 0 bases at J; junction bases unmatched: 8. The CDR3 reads CASRTGRFGSYEQYF. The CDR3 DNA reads TGTGCCAGCAGGACAGGGCGGTTTGGCTCCTACGAGCAGTACTTC.

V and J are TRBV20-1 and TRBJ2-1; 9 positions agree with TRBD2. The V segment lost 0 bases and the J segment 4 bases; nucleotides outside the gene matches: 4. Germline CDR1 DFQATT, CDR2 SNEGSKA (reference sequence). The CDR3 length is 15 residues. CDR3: CSAREVAGVYNEQFF. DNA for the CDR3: TGCAGTGCTAGAGAAGTAGCGGGAGTATACAATGAGCAGTTCTTC.

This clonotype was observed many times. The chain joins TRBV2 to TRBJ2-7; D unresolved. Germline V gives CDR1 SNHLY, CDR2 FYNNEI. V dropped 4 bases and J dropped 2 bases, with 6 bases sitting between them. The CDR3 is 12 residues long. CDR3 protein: CASSGSPYEQYV. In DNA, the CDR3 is TGTGCCAGCAGTGGCAGCCCCTACGAGCAGTACGTC.

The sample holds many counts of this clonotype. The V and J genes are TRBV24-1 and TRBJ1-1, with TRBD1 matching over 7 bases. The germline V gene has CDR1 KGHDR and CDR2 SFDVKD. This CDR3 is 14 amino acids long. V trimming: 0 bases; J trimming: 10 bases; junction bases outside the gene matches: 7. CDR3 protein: CATSDLTGDAGAFF. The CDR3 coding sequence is TGTGCCACCAGTGATTTGACAGGGGACGCGGGAGCTTTCTTT.

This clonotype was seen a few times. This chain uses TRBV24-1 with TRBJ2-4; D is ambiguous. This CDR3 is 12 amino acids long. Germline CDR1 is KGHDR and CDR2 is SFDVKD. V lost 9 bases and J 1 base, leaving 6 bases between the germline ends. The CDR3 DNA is TGTGCCACCTGTTCGGCCAAAAACATTCAGTACTTC. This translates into CATCSAKNIQYF.

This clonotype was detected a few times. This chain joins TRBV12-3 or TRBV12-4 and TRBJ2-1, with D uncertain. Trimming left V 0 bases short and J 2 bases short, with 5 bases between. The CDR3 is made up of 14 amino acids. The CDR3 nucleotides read TGTGCCAGCAGTTTAGCTTTGCCCTACAATGAGCAGTTCTTC. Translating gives CASSLALPYNEQFF.

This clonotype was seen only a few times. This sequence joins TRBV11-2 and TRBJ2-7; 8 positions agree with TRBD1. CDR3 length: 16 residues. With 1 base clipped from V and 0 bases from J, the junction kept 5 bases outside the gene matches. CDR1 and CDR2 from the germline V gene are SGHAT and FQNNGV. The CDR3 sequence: CASSLGTGTRSYEQYV. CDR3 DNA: TGTGCCAGCAGCTTAGGGACAGGGACCCGCTCCTACGAGCAGTACGTC.

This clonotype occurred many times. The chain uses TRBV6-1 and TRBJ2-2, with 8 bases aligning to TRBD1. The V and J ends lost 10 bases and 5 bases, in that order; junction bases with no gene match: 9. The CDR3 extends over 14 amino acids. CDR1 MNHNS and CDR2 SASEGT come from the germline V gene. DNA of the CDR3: TGTGCCACACAGGGGGTGACCGAAACCGGGGAGCTGTTTTTT. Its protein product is CATQGVTETGELFF.

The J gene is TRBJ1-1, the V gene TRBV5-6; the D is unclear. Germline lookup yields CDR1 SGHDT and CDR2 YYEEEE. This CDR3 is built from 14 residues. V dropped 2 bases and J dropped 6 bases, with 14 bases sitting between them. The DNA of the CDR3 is TGTGCCAGCAGCTTTGTCGAGGGTTTTGCTGAAGCTTTCTTT. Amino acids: CASSFVEGFAEAFF.